The 21 T cell receptor beta chains below come from one sample, sequenced in a study of shared clonotypes between healthy human individuals. Profiling relied on immunoSEQ multiplex PCR, and the TCRdb table lists in-frame clones only, not all of them. The sample consists of about 2.1 million clones, about 94% of them appearing once. Naive CD8 cells lacked CD45RO, underwent positive selection for CCR7 and left out terminally differentiated effector memory CD45RA+ cells. Input material: naive CD8+ T cells from PBMCs. The receptors were gathered from a man aged 18 to 35 in good health. Some clones in this sample may be carry-over from other donors' samples.

V is TRBV6-5 and J is TRBJ2-7, with TRBD2 matching 9 bases. Germline-derived CDR1 and CDR2 are MNHEY and SVGAGI. CDR3 length: 15 amino acids. V gave up 5 bases and J gave up 2 bases; unmatched junction bases: 7. CDR3 coding DNA: TGTGCCAGCAGTGCCCGGGCTAGCGGGACCTACGAGCAGTACTTC. It yields the protein CASSARASGTYEQYF.

V gene TRBV6-6 combines with J gene TRBJ2-7, with 10 bases aligning to TRBD2. V shed 0 bases, J shed 5 bases, and the junction held 7 bases outside the gene matches. Germline lookup yields CDR1 MNHNY and CDR2 SVGAGI (reference sequence). The CDR3 runs 16 residues. CDR3 sequence: CASSYSVSSGSHEQYF. The CDR3 DNA follows: TGTGCCAGCAGTTACTCGGTGTCTAGCGGGAGCCACGAGCAGTACTTC.

A word on this clone: The same CDR3 also results from other DNA sequences found in this sample. The chain uses TRBV7-8 and TRBJ2-2; weak D call: TRBD2 (6 bases). The CDR3 extends over 15 amino acids. Germline CDR1 and CDR2: SGHVS and FQNEAQ. The V and J ends lost 1 base and 3 bases respectively, with 9 bases between them. The CDR3 sequence is CASSLVADYTGELFF. The DNA of the CDR3 is TGTGCCAGCAGCTTAGTAGCGGACTACACCGGGGAGCTGTTTTTT.

This sequence joins TRBV10-3 and TRBJ2-6, with 9 bases fitting TRBD2. This CDR3 comprises 16 residues. V trimming: 6 bases; J trimming: 1 base; junction bases outside the gene matches: 4. The V gene's germline CDR1 is ENHRY and CDR2 SYGVKD. The CDR3 loop is CAIRVAGVSGANVLTF. DNA of the CDR3: TGTGCCATCAGGGTAGCGGGAGTGTCTGGGGCCAACGTCCTGACTTTC.

J is TRBJ2-1 and V is TRBV7-9, with 8 bases lining up with TRBD2. This CDR3 contains 15 residues. Germline CDR1 and CDR2: SEHNR and FQNEAQ (reference sequence). V lost 5 bases and J lost 7; bases outside the gene matches: 10. CDR3 sequence reads: CASSPGLARGNEQFF. In nucleotides, the CDR3 is TGTGCCAGCAGCCCCGGACTAGCCCGAGGGAATGAGCAGTTCTTC.

As to this clone: The same CDR3 arises from other DNA sequences in this sample as well. The genes are TRBV27 and TRBJ2-3; TRBD1 might be the D (5 bases). Germline V gene sequence: CDR1 MNHEY, CDR2 SMNVEV (reference sequence). The CDR3 length is 14 residues. The V gene lost 3 bases and the J gene lost 6 bases, with 13 bases spanning the gap. CDR3 sequence reads: CASSFAGPTDTQYF. In nucleotides, the CDR3 is TGTGCCAGCAGTTTCGCAGGGCCGACGGATACGCAGTATTTT.

The chain recombines TRBV27 with TRBJ2-7; D unresolved. CDR3 length: 12 amino acids. V lost 6 bases and J 7 bases, leaving 13 bases between the germline ends. Looked up from germline, CDR1 is MNHEY and CDR2 is SMNVEV (reference sequence). In DNA form, the CDR3 reads TGTGCCAGCAGCTACCTGGCTGGGGAGCAGTACTTC. Translated: CASSYLAGEQYF.

The CDR3 loop reads CASSPTTGWTGTDTQYF. The CDR3, as DNA: TGTGCCAGCAGCCCCACCACTGGTTGGACAGGGACAGATACGCAGTATTTT. V gene TRBV7-8 combines with J gene TRBJ2-3; TRBD1 matches at 8 bases. CDR3 size: 17 residues. The V segment lost 5 bases and the J segment 3 bases; nucleotides outside the gene matches: 13. Germline V CDR1 and CDR2: SGHVS, FQNEAQ.

This sequence joins TRBV27 and TRBJ2-5; TRBD2 agrees at 11 bases. J lost 0 bases, V lost 3 bases, and 9 bases had no gene match. CDR1 is MNHEY and CDR2 is SMNVEV in the germline V gene (reference sequence). This CDR3 has 18 residues. The CDR3, as DNA: TGTGCCAGCAGTTTTTACGGACTAGCGGGCTTAAACCAAGAGACCCAGTACTTC. This sequence encodes CASSFYGLAGLNQETQYF.

This clone was recorded only once. V is TRBV19 and J is TRBJ2-1; D call uncertain. The V end lost 7 bases, the J end lost 9 bases, and 16 bases lay between the germline ends. This CDR3 is built from 13 residues. Per the germline V gene, CDR1 is LNHDA and CDR2 is SQIVND (reference sequence). The CDR3 region is CASMVVATGEQFF. The CDR3 bases are TGTGCCAGTATGGTGGTGGCCACGGGTGAGCAGTTCTTC.

CDR3 nucleotides: TGTGCCAGCAGTTGGGGGGGAACTGGAAACACCATATATTTT. It is translated as CASSWGGTGNTIYF. The gene calls are TRBV19 and TRBJ1-3; perhaps TRBD1 as D (5 bases). The CDR3 is 14 amino acids. Germline V gene sequence: CDR1 LNHDA, CDR2 SQIVND (reference sequence). V was clipped by 9 bases and J by 2 bases, with 14 bases between them.

The V call is TRBV7-9, the J call TRBJ2-1, with D unresolved. The CDR3 covers 15 residues. V lost 8 bases and J lost 5, with 19 bases in between. Germline V gene data show CDR1 as SEHNR and CDR2 as FQNEAQ (reference sequence). The CDR3, as DNA: TGTGCCAGCCCCCCGAAAGGGTCTGGGGACAATGAGCAGTTCTTC. It encodes CASPPKGSGDNEQFF.

The rearrangement uses TRBV7-9 and TRBJ2-5, with TRBD2 identical over 7 bases. This CDR3 comprises 17 residues. With V trimmed by 1 base and J by 5 bases, 13 bases remained unmatched. Looked up from germline, CDR1 is SEHNR and CDR2 is FQNEAQ (reference sequence). In DNA form, the CDR3 reads TGTGCCAGCAGCTTAGGGTTAGCGGGCCTGGTGGAGGAGACCCAGTACTTC. This translates into CASSLGLAGLVEETQYF.

This chain links TRBV7-2 with TRBJ2-1; unclear D gene. CDR1 and CDR2 (germline): SGHTA, FQGNSA. The CDR3 has 13 residues. The V end lost 8 bases, the J end lost 0 bases, and 8 bases lay between the germline ends. In nucleotides, the CDR3 is TGTGCCAGCGGGGTAAGCTCCTACAATGAGCAGTTCTTC. It encodes CASGVSSYNEQFF.

This chain connects TRBV11-2 to TRBJ2-7; 9 bases line up with TRBD1. The CDR3 spans 14 residues. Trimming cost V 5 bases and J 2 bases; bases outside gene matches: 4. Germline V CDR1 and CDR2: SGHAT, FQNNGV. CDR3 nucleotide sequence: TGTGCCAGCAGCATCGGGACAGGGACCTACGAGCAGTACTTC. Its protein product is CASSIGTGTYEQYF.

The chain links TRBV9 to TRBJ1-5; 9 positions agree with TRBD1. The V segment lost 3 bases and the J segment 0 bases; nucleotides outside the gene matches: 1. From germline, CDR1 is SGDLS and CDR2 YYNGEE. This CDR3 is built from 15 residues. The CDR3 loop is CASSATGGSNQPQHF. The CDR3 DNA sequence: TGTGCCAGCAGCGCGACAGGGGGTAGCAATCAGCCCCAGCATTTT.

This chain links TRBV5-8 with TRBJ2-1, with D uncertain. This CDR3 has 13 amino acids. The germline gives CDR1 SGHTS, CDR2 YDEGEE. The ends were cut back, 4 bases at V and 8 bases at J, with 13 bases in the middle. The CDR3 region is CASSPTLRDEQFF. Here the CDR3 DNA reads TGTGCCAGCAGCCCGACGCTTAGAGATGAGCAGTTCTTC.

This rearrangement joins TRBV5-1 to TRBJ1-4; 9 bases align to TRBD1. Losses at the gene ends were 0 bases for V and 7 bases for J; bases not matched to a gene: 4. CDR1 is SGHRS, CDR2 YFSETQ, per germline. This CDR3 comprises 15 residues. The CDR3 reads CASSLEGQGIEKLFF. CDR3 sequence (DNA): TGCGCCAGCAGCTTGGAAGGACAGGGGATTGAAAAACTGTTTTTT. The whole variable domain, remainder taken from reference TRBV5-1 and TRBJ1-4, is KAGVTQTPRYLIKTRGQQVTLSCSPISGHRSVSWYQQTPGQGLQFLFEYFSETQRNKGNFPGRFSGRQFSNSRSEMNVSTLELGDSALYLCASSLEGQGIEKLFFGSGTQLSVL.

The rearrangement uses TRBV9 and TRBJ1-1, with 9 bases that match TRBD1. Unmatched junction bases numbered 11, after V lost 6 bases and J lost 5 bases. Germline-derived CDR1 and CDR2 are SGDLS and YYNGEE. The CDR3 is made up of 15 amino acids. CDR3 loop: CASNAFGQGRTEAFF. CDR3 DNA: TGTGCCAGCAACGCCTTTGGACAGGGGAGGACTGAAGCTTTCTTT.

The chain recombines TRBV15 with TRBJ2-7; D ambiguous. This CDR3 has 12 amino acids. The V and J ends lost 6 bases and 3 bases respectively, with 9 bases between them. Germline lookup yields CDR1 LNHNV and CDR2 YYDKDF (reference sequence). The CDR3 nucleotides are TGTGCCACCAGTACTGCCAGCTACGAGCAGTACTTC. As protein: CATSTASYEQYF.

The rearrangement links TRBV11-2 to TRBJ2-2, with D tentatively TRBD2 (6 bases). V lost 2 bases and J lost 3, with 16 bases in between. Germline V gene data show CDR1 as SGHAT and CDR2 as FQNNGV. The length of the CDR3 is 17 residues. This CDR3 reads CASSLITPGEDTGELFF. The CDR3 DNA is TGTGCCAGCAGCTTAATAACTCCGGGAGAGGACACCGGGGAGCTGTTTTTT.